One T cell receptor (beta chain) is described in this entry. This entry comes from a study of blood T cell repertoires in COVID-19. Germline V gene lookup returns CDR1 SQVTM and CDR2 ANQGSEA. There are 21 residues in the CDR3. Trimming pared 1 base from V and 2 bases from J, leaving 30 bases between. Method: immunoSEQ multiplex PCR; TCRdb's copy keeps in-frame clones and lacks some. The repertoire holds 70,000 to 95,000 clones, around 88% seen once, with roughly 8.1% in the top ten. Sequencing was done on a sample of peripheral blood. This rearrangement joins TRBV29-1 to TRBJ2-1; the D gene is possibly TRBD1 (7 bases). The sequence came from a woman aged 70-85 years with acute or convalescent COVID-19. The CDR3 is CSVEGWGGETGRLGPYNEQFF. DNA for the CDR3: TGCAGCGTTGAAGGTTGGGGTGGTGAGACAGGGAGGTTGGGTCCCTACAATGAGCAGTTCTTC.